The rows below give T cell receptor beta chains drawn from one sample of a study of Ad26.COV2.S vaccination and SARS-CoV-2 variants. This table comes from immunoSEQ multiplex PCR, and its TCRdb copy is limited to in-frame clones, with some not included. The repertoire holds hundreds of thousands of clones, with roughly 86% as singletons. The sample in question was peripheral blood, obtained in a trial of Ad26.COV2.S vaccine versus placebo. The receptors derive from a person between 18 and 65 years old who received the Ad26.COV2.S COVID-19 vaccine or a placebo. Each CDR3 is given with its conserved first and last residue. A D gene is named only where the DNA matches it firmly.

d_gene	v_gene	j_gene	CDR3nt	CDR3aa
NA	TRBV11-1	TRBJ1-1	TGTGCCAGCAGCCCTCGGAGGGAACAGAACACTGAAGCTTTCTTT	CASSPRREQNTEAFF
NA	TRBV6-5	TRBJ1-1	TGTGCCAGCAGTTACTCCACAGCTAGCACTGAAGCTTTCTTT	CASSYSTASTEAFF
NA	TRBV5-1	TRBJ1-1	TGCGCCAGCAGCATACAGGGTTTGAACACTGAAGCTTTCTTT	CASSIQGLNTEAFF
NA	TRBV5-4	TRBJ2-1	TGTGCCAGCAGCTTGAATCCGACCTCAGGGGGGGGGTACAATGAGCAGTTCTTC	CASSLNPTSGGGYNEQFF
NA	TRBV7-9	TRBJ1-1	TGTGCCAGCAGCTTAGAGGGGGAAGCTGAAGCTTTCTTT	CASSLEGEAEAFF
NA	TRBV16	TRBJ1-1	TGTGCCAGCAGCCAATTTTCCCTTGCGGGAACTGAAGCTTTCTTT	CASSQFSLAGTEAFF
NA	TRBV15	TRBJ2-1	TGTGCCACCAGCAGAGATGTAGACAATGAGCAGTTCTTC	CATSRDVDNEQFF
NA	TRBV27	TRBJ1-1	TGTGCCAGCAGTTTATCTAGGATGCTGCTGAACACTGAAGCTTTCTTT	CASSLSRMLLNTEAFF
TRBD2	TRBV7-9	TRBJ2-1	TGTGCCAGCAGCCTAGGACTAGCAGATAGCTACAATGAGCAGTTCTTC	CASSLGLADSYNEQFF
NA	TRBV5-6	TRBJ1-2	TGTGCCAGCAGGTCATTAATATCTTTTAACTATGGCTACACCTTC	CASRSLISFNYGYTF
TRBD1	TRBV29-1	TRBJ1-2	TGCAGCGTGGGACAGGGGGAGAGTGGCTACACCTTC	CSVGQGESGYTF
NA	TRBV2	TRBJ2-3	TGTGCCAGCAGTGAAATTGCCACAGATACGCAGTATTTT	CASSEIATDTQYF
NA	TRBV5-1	TRBJ1-4	TGCGCCAGCAGCGGGACCGCAACTAATGAAAAACTGTTTTTT	CASSGTATNEKLFF
TRBD2	TRBV7-2	TRBJ2-2	TGTGCCAGCAGCTTTTACGCTAGCGGGGGGGCCCGGACCGGGGAGCTGTTTTTT	CASSFYASGGARTGELFF